This entry is about one T cell receptor beta chain. This CDR3 is built from 14 residues. V dropped 0 bases and J dropped 6 bases, with 12 bases sitting between them. Germline V gene data show CDR1 as LGHDT and CDR2 as YNNKEL (reference sequence). This entry belongs to a study of blood T cell repertoires in COVID-19. Study background: From the United States, Italy and Spain came samples of acute and convalescent COVID-19. T cells, B-cell-depleted T cells, or PBMCs supplied cDNA or gDNA.

The assay was immunoSEQ multiplex PCR, and TCRdb's table has in-frame clones only and misses some. The repertoire holds about 210,000 clones, with approximately 83% as singletons. Clinical history reported by participants formed the basis on which cohorts were assigned. This sequence originates from a middle-aged woman with acute COVID-19. Sequences were obtained from PBMCs or T cells enriched from blood (not recorded which). The rearrangement joins TRBV3-1 (or the pseudogene TRBV3-2) to TRBJ2-7; no reliable D call. The CDR3 region has the DNA TGTGCCAGCAGCCAAGATATAAGGTCTAGCGAGCAGTACTTC. Amino acid sequence: CASSQDIRSSEQYF.